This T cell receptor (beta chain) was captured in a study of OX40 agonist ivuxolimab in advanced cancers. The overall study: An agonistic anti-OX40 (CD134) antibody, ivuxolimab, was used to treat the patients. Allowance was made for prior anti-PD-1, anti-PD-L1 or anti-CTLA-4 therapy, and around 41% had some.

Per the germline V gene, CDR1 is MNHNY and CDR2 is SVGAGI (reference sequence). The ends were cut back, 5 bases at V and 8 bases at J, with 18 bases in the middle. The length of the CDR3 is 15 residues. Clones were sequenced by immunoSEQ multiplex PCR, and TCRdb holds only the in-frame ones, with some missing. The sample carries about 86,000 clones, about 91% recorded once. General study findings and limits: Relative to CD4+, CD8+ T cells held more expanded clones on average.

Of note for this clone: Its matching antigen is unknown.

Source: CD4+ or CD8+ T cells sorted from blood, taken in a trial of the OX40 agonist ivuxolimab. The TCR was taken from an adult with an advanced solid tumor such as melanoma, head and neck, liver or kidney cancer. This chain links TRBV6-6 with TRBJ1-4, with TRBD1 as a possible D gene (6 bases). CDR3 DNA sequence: TGTGCCAGCAGTCGAACAGGGCCCGGGACGGAAAAACTGTTTTTT. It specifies CASSRTGPGTEKLFF.